This T cell receptor beta chain was captured in a study of control samples from healthy donors and cancer patients. Germline V CDR1 and CDR2: MNHNS, SASEGT. The V and J ends lost 3 bases and 4 bases respectively, with 13 bases between them. This CDR3 is 14 amino acids long. This clone has only one observation. Clones were read by immunoSEQ multiplex PCR, and TCRdb kept only the in-frame ones, dropping some. The sample contains approximately 110,000 clones, roughly nine tenths of which appear only once. Sequenced: blood. This rearrangement joins TRBV6-1 to TRBJ2-7; D unclear. This receptor was obtained from a human donor in good health. The donor label of this sample is uncertain. CDR3 amino acids: CASSDPLGLYEQYF. CDR3 coding DNA: TGTGCCAGCAGTGATCCCTTGGGGTTATACGAGCAGTACTTC.